A single sample gave rise to the 24 T cell receptor beta chains below, sequenced in a study of beta chain features in type 1 diabetes. Expressed TCRB transcripts were sequenced after all isolated RNA was converted to cDNA. The table came from immunoSEQ multiplex PCR; TCRdb's copy has only in-frame clones and leaves some out. This repertoire shows 350,000 to 450,000 clones, approximately 15% found once; its top ten account for approximately 0.019%. Material for sequencing was naive CD4+ T cells from blood. These receptors all come from a woman aged 18-35 years in good health.

The chain couples TRBV30 to TRBJ1-5; D is ambiguous. Germline V gene sequence: CDR1 GTSNPN, CDR2 SVGIG (reference sequence). The CDR3 has 13 amino acids. The ends were cut back, 3 bases at V and 7 bases at J, with 13 bases in the middle. In DNA, the CDR3 is TGTGCCTGGAGCTCCGGGATCGGGCAGCCCCAGCATTTT. Protein sequence: CAWSSGIGQPQHF.

In this sample, this clone turned up a few times. The chain is built from TRBV28 and TRBJ2-5, with D possibly matching TRBD1 (5 bases). Germline V gene data show CDR1 as MDHEN and CDR2 as SYDVKM. There are 13 residues in the CDR3. V dropped 2 bases and J dropped 4 bases, with 8 bases sitting between them. This CDR3 is CASSLGRGETQYF. For the CDR3, the DNA is TGTGCCAGCAGTTTAGGAAGGGGAGAGACCCAGTACTTC.

The chain employs TRBV7-9 and TRBJ2-7; a weak D match, TRBD1 (5 bases). V lost 1 base and J 5 bases, leaving 12 bases between the germline ends. Germline-derived CDR1 and CDR2 are SEHNR and FQNEAQ (reference sequence). This CDR3 contains 14 residues. CDR3 region: CASSLGGLNDEQYF. CDR3 DNA sequence: TGTGCCAGCAGCTTAGGGGGCTTGAACGACGAGCAGTACTTC.

The chain employs TRBV28 and TRBJ2-7; D is perhaps TRBD2 (5 bases). This CDR3 is built from 14 residues. V was trimmed by 2 bases and J by 2 bases, leaving 10 bases between them. The germline V gene encodes CDR1 MDHEN and CDR2 SYDVKM. CDR3: CASSLGGPTYEQYF. The CDR3 region has the DNA TGTGCCAGCAGTTTAGGCGGGCCGACCTACGAGCAGTACTTC.

The chain recombines TRBV5-1 with TRBJ2-7; no definite D call. This CDR3 region has 12 residues. Germline CDR1 SGHRS, CDR2 YFSETQ. Trimming pared 0 bases from V and 6 bases from J, leaving 7 bases between. The CDR3 loop reads CASSLGSREQYF. The CDR3 region has the DNA TGCGCCAGCAGCTTGGGATCGCGCGAGCAGTACTTC.

The chain uses TRBV27 and TRBJ2-3; D might be TRBD2 (6 bases). V was cut by 2 bases and J by 4 bases, with 13 bases left in between. The CDR3 runs 15 residues. Germline CDR1 and CDR2: MNHEY and SMNVEV (reference sequence). The CDR3 coding sequence is TGTGCCAGCAGTTTAGGTAGCGGCGGGGCAGATACGCAGTATTTT. This codes for CASSLGSGGADTQYF.

This clone was observed a handful of times. The chain has TRBV6-6 and TRBJ2-7; D unresolved. V was shortened by 3 bases and J by 6 bases, with 9 bases between the two germline ends. This CDR3 contains 12 residues. Germline V CDR1 and CDR2: MNHNY, SVGAGI (reference sequence). The CDR3 nucleotides read TGTGCCAGCAGTTATTTCCTCTCCGAGCAGTACTTC. Encoded protein: CASSYFLSEQYF.

This clone was observed a handful of times. This chain links TRBV19 with TRBJ2-5; 9 positions match TRBD1. Germline lookup yields CDR1 LNHDA and CDR2 SQIVND (reference sequence). This CDR3 spans 14 amino acids. V dropped 5 bases and J dropped 1; count of bases not matched to a gene: 2. The CDR3 reads CASSSTGGQETQYF. CDR3 DNA sequence: TGTGCCAGTAGTTCGACAGGGGGCCAAGAGACCCAGTACTTC. Complete variable domain (other parts from reference TRBV19 and TRBJ2-5): DGGITQSPKYLFRKEGQNVTLSCEQNLNHDAMYWYRQDPGQGLRLIYYSQIVNDFQKGDIAEGYSVSREKKESFPLTVTSAQKNPTAFYLCASSSTGGQETQYFGPGTRLLVL.

Only a few counts were recorded for this clone. The V and J genes are TRBV27 and TRBJ1-1; no clear D. Per the germline V gene, CDR1 is MNHEY and CDR2 is SMNVEV (reference sequence). The ends were cut back, 8 bases at V and 0 bases at J, with 10 bases in the middle. The CDR3 covers 13 residues. In DNA, the CDR3 is TGTGCCAGCGGCAGGTCTCTGAACACTGAAGCTTTCTTT. This gives the protein CASGRSLNTEAFF.

The chain employs TRBV11-2 and TRBJ2-7; 9 nucleotides line up with TRBD1. With V trimmed by 1 base and J by 6 bases, 7 bases remained unmatched. The germline CDR1 and CDR2 sequences are SGHAT and FQNNGV. The CDR3 is made up of 15 amino acids. The CDR3 DNA reads TGTGCCAGCAGCTTAGTGGGACAGGGAATAGTCGAGCAGTACTTC. Translated, it gives CASSLVGQGIVEQYF. Filled out from reference TRBV11-2 and TRBJ2-7, the complete variable domain reads EAGVAQSPRYKIIEKRQSVAFWCNPISGHATLYWYQQILGQGPKLLIQFQNNGVVDDSQLPKDRFSAERLKGVDSTLKIQPAKLEDSAVYLCASSLVGQGIVEQYFGPGTRLTVT.

In its sample, this clone was seen a few times. The chain has TRBV15 and TRBJ2-7, with 8 bases matching TRBD2. The V segment lost 1 base and the J segment 4 bases; nucleotides outside the gene matches: 9. The germline gives CDR1 LNHNV, CDR2 YYDKDF (reference sequence). The CDR3 length is 16 residues. CDR3 loop: CATSRGGGLAQYEQYF. CDR3 sequence (DNA): TGTGCCACCAGCAGAGGTGGCGGACTAGCCCAATACGAGCAGTACTTC.

The table lists this clone with a few counts. Different DNA sequences within this sample yield the same CDR3. The rearrangement joins TRBV30 to TRBJ2-1, with TRBD2 identical over 11 bases. The CDR3 contains 14 residues. Germline CDR1 GTSNPN, CDR2 SVGIG (reference sequence). The V segment lost 0 bases and the J segment 7 bases; nucleotides outside the gene matches: 2. CDR3 nucleotide sequence: TGTGCCTGGAGTGTTACTAGCGGGAGTAATGAGCAGTTCTTC. The encoded protein is CAWSVTSGSNEQFF.

V gene TRBV19 combines with J gene TRBJ1-5; TRBD1 agrees at 7 bases. Germline loops: CDR1 LNHDA, CDR2 SQIVND (reference sequence). The CDR3 spans 14 residues. The J segment lost 3 bases and the V segment lost 7 bases, leaving 6 bases of the junction unmatched. CDR3 nucleotides: TGTGCCAGTACCGCGACAGGGCACAATCAGCCCCAGCATTTT. Translating it yields CASTATGHNQPQHF.

This clone was seen a handful of times. J is TRBJ2-7 and V is TRBV29-1, with 9 bases matching TRBD1. Losses at the gene ends were 6 bases for V and 5 bases for J; bases not matched to a gene: 8. Germline CDR1 SQVTM, CDR2 ANQGSEA. The CDR3 has 13 residues. The DNA for the CDR3 is TGCAGCGTGAGGGGACAGGGTATGCACGAGCAGTACTTC. Translated, it gives CSVRGQGMHEQYF.

In its sample, this clone was seen a few times. The rearrangement links TRBV9 to TRBJ2-2; D is undetermined. Per the germline V gene, CDR1 is SGDLS and CDR2 is YYNGEE. V shed 2 bases and J shed 1 base, with 6 bases lying between them. The CDR3 loop spans 14 amino acids. CDR3 amino acids: CASSVPRNTGELFF. The CDR3 coding sequence is TGTGCCAGCAGCGTGCCTAGGAACACCGGGGAGCTGTTTTTT.

This clone was picked up a small number of times. This rearrangement joins TRBV5-4 to TRBJ2-1; 7 bases agree with TRBD1. CDR3 size: 16 residues. In germline, CDR1 is SGHNT, CDR2 YYREEE (reference sequence). The V and J ends lost 0 bases and 7 bases, in that order; junction bases with no gene match: 10. For the CDR3, the DNA is TGTGCCAGCAGCTTGGGCCATCGGGACAGACTTAATGAGCAGTTCTTC. It codes for CASSLGHRDRLNEQFF.

V gene TRBV5-4 combines with J gene TRBJ2-1, with TRBD1 matching over 8 bases. Trimming took 4 bases from V and 7 from J; bases not matched to a gene: 4. Looked up from germline, CDR1 is SGHNT and CDR2 is YYREEE (reference sequence). The CDR3 is made up of 13 amino acids. The CDR3 sequence: CASSPDRANEQFF. The CDR3 DNA reads as TGTGCCAGCAGCCCGGACAGGGCTAATGAGCAGTTCTTC. The variable domain in full, completed from reference TRBV5-4 and TRBJ2-1, reads ETGVTQSPTHLIKTRGQQVTLRCSSQSGHNTVSWYQQALGQGPQFIFQYYREEENGRGNFPPRFSGLQFPNYSSELNVNALELDDSALYLCASSPDRANEQFFGPGTRLTVL.

This clone has just a few counts. J is TRBJ2-7 and V is TRBV9; 8 bases fit TRBD2. The V segment lost 4 bases and the J segment 5 bases; nucleotides outside the gene matches: 11. The germline CDR1 and CDR2 sequences are SGDLS and YYNGEE. The CDR3 is made up of 15 amino acids. The CDR3 sequence: CASSRRKAGADEQYF. The CDR3 coding sequence is TGTGCCAGCAGCCGACGAAAAGCGGGAGCGGACGAGCAGTACTTC.

The CDR3 here is CASSFGRVTDTQYF. The CDR3 coding sequence is TGCGCCAGCAGCTTCGGGAGGGTCACAGATACGCAGTATTTT. This chain joins TRBV5-1 and TRBJ2-3, with 8 bases lining up with TRBD2. The germline V gene has CDR1 SGHRS and CDR2 YFSETQ. The CDR3 spans 14 residues. J lost 2 bases, V lost 2 bases, and 1 base had no gene match.

This clone was found a few times. The chain employs TRBV14 and TRBJ1-1, with 7 bases identical to TRBD1. CDR3 length equals 14 residues. Trimming cost V 1 base and J 11 bases; bases outside gene matches: 10. CDR1 is SGHDN, CDR2 FVKESK, per germline. The CDR3 sequence is CASSQATTGAKAFF. The CDR3 DNA reads TGTGCCAGCAGCCAAGCAACAACAGGGGCGAAGGCTTTCTTT.

V usage is TRBV18 and J usage is TRBJ1-5, with D maybe TRBD1 (5 bases). CDR1 is KGHSH, CDR2 LQKENI, per germline. The CDR3 runs to 17 residues. V was trimmed by 6 bases and J by 1 base, leaving 19 bases between them. This chain's CDR3 is CASSPLDSGGSNQPQHF. In nucleotides, the CDR3 is TGTGCCAGCTCTCCCCTAGACAGCGGAGGGAGCAATCAGCCCCAGCATTTT.

This clone turned up a few times. The J gene is TRBJ2-1, the V gene TRBV9, with 8 bases aligning to TRBD2. The CDR3 has 18 amino acids. J lost 7 bases, V lost 0 bases, and 15 bases had no gene match. Germline V CDR1 and CDR2: SGDLS, YYNGEE. In DNA, the CDR3 is TGTGCCAGCAGCGTAGCCTCGCTAGCGGGTAAGGTAGGGAATGAGCAGTTCTTC. It encodes CASSVASLAGKVGNEQFF.

V usage is TRBV11-1 and J usage is TRBJ2-1, with 7 bases that match TRBD2. The J segment lost 6 bases and the V segment lost 5 bases, leaving 13 bases of the junction unmatched. The CDR3 extends over 16 amino acids. Germline assignment: CDR1 SGHAT and CDR2 FQDESV (reference sequence). CDR3 residues: CASSLLFLTSANEQFF. The CDR3 DNA reads as TGTGCCAGCAGCCTCCTCTTTCTCACTAGCGCCAATGAGCAGTTCTTC. The full variable domain, completed using reference TRBV11-1 and TRBJ2-1, is EAEVAQSPRYKITEKSQAVAFWCDPISGHATLYWYRQILGQGPELLVQFQDESVVDDSQLPKDRFSAERLKGVDSTLKIQPAELGDSAMYLCASSLLFLTSANEQFFGPGTRLTVL.

This CDR3 is CASSFFGNQETQYF. DNA for the CDR3: TGTGCCAGCAGCTTCTTCGGGAACCAAGAGACCCAGTACTTC. The rearrangement joins TRBV7-2 to TRBJ2-5; D is possibly TRBD2 (5 bases). This CDR3 spans 14 amino acids. The germline V gene encodes CDR1 SGHTA and CDR2 FQGNSA. V was trimmed by 3 bases and J by 0 bases, leaving 8 bases between them.